The clone carrying this TCR beta chain was detected ten times or more. The sample is drawn from a study of neurological immune-mediated disorders. V lost 3 bases and J lost 1, with 10 bases in between. From germline, CDR1 is SGHRS and CDR2 YFSETQ. CDR3 length equals 14 residues. 2 million PBMCs stored at -80 C were the source of the unsorted libraries. The authors made cDNA by 5'RACE with 10-nucleotide random UMIs. TCRdb redid the calling of the 5' RACE reads with MiXCR, one entry per CDR3 protein. The sample yields under 80,000 distinct CDR3 sequences, less than 4% seen once. The chain recombines TRBV5-1 with TRBJ2-5; maybe TRBD2 (5 bases). The sample consisted of PBMCs. The receptor was derived from a young man with multiple sclerosis. As DNA, the CDR3 is TGCGCCAGCAGCTGGATCGGGGTCCAAGAGACCCAGTACTTC. Translation: CASSWIGVQETQYF. The whole variable domain, filled in from reference TRBV5-1 and TRBJ2-5, reads KAGVTQTPRYLIKTRGQQVTLSCSPISGHRSVSWYQQTPGQGLQFLFEYFSETQRNKGNFPGRFSGRQFSNSRSEMNVSTLELGDSALYLCASSWIGVQETQYFGPGTRLLVL.